The text below deals with one T cell receptor (beta chain). Its specificity is unknown. RNA amounts of about 0.45 to 1 ug underwent reverse transcription with random hexamers. The authors amplified TCR beta CDR3 across 54 Vbeta and 13 Jbeta using immunoSEQ multiplex PCR. TCRdb reprocessed the immunoSEQ multiplex PCR reads via MiXCR and lists one record per CDR3 protein. The data hold about 180,000 distinct CDR3 sequences, with roughly 95% observed a single time. Peripheral blood CD8+ and CD4+ T cells were profiled by TCR beta sequencing. The multiple sclerosis controls were treatment-naive patients with relapsing-remitting disease that was stable or active. These data come from a study of CD8 T cells in Susac syndrome. Whole-study findings and limits: The TCR sequencing and HLA analysis in the study involved a relatively small number of individuals, as the study acknowledged.

Specimen: CD8+ T cells from PBMCs. This TCR derives from a human donor with multiple sclerosis.

CDR3 coding DNA: TGCAGCGCGGCTGACAACACCTACGAGCAGTACTTC. Translated: CSAADNTYEQYF. The chain couples TRBV29-1 to TRBJ2-7; D unclear. V lost 7 bases to trimming and J lost 2 bases, with 12 bases between them. CDR1 SQVTM and CDR2 ANQGSEA come from the germline V gene. CDR3 size: 12 residues.